The sequence of this T cell receptor (beta chain) was determined in a study of blood T cells in healthy people across ages. Study observations and caveats: Naive and antigen-experienced cells were not separated, limiting conclusive comparison.

Together with a sample-barcoded 5' primer, a J-beta primer mix was included in a second PCR lasting about 7 to 11 cycles. With 12 random nucleotides, a template-switch adaptor tagged each individual cDNA molecule. TCRdb reprocessed the 5' RACE reads with MiXCR, giving one entry per CDR3 protein. The data contain under 2 million distinct CDR3 sequences, about 31% of them singletons. The sample holds many counts of this clonotype. The antigen remains unidentified. There were healthy Caucasian individuals from Russia, aged roughly 6 to 90, serving as donors. Trimming took off 0 bases at V and 2 bases at J, with 9 bases between the two ends. CDR3 length: 15 amino acids. The germline CDR1 and CDR2 sequences are SGHAT and FQNNGV.

This sequence was found in a woman in her twenties or thirties in good health. This chain joins TRBV11-2 and TRBJ2-3; unclear D gene. Sequencing used blood. Here the CDR3 DNA reads TGTGCCAGCAGCTTAGAGACGACATCCACAGATACGCAGTATTTT. It encodes CASSLETTSTDTQYF.